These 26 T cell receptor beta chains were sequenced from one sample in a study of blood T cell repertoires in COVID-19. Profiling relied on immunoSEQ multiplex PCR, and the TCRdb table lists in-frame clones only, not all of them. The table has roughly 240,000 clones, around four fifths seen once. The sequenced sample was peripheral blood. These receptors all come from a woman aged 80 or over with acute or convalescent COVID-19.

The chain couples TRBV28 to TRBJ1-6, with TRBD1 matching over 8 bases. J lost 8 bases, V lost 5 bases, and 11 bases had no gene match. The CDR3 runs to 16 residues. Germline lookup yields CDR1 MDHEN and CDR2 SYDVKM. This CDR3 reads CASSPGGGLRDSPLHF. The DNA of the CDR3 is TGTGCCAGCAGTCCAGGGGGCGGCCTACGGGATTCACCCCTCCACTTT.

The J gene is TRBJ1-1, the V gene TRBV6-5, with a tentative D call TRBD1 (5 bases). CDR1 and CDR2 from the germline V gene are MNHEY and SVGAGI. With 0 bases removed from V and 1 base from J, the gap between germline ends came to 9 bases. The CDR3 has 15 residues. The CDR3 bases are TGTGCCAGCAGTTACTCGACAGTCGGGAACACTGAAGCTTTCTTT. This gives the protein CASSYSTVGNTEAFF.

The CDR3 loop reads CASSLGRVGHTEAFF. CDR3 bases: TGTGCCAGCAGCTTAGGCAGGGTAGGGCACACTGAAGCTTTCTTT. This rearrangement joins TRBV7-6 to TRBJ1-1, with a tentative D call TRBD1 (5 bases). The CDR3 totals 15 residues. V lost 1 base, J lost 3 bases, and 12 bases lay in between. Per the germline V gene, CDR1 is SGHVS and CDR2 is FNYEAQ.

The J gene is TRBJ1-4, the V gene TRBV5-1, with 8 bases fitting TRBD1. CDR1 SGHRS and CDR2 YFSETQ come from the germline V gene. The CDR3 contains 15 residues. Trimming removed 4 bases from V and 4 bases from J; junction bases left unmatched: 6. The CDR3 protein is CASSSQGALNEKLFF. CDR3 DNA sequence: TGCGCCAGCAGCAGTCAGGGGGCGCTTAATGAAAAACTGTTTTTT. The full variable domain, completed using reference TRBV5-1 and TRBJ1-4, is KAGVTQTPRYLIKTRGQQVTLSCSPISGHRSVSWYQQTPGQGLQFLFEYFSETQRNKGNFPGRFSGRQFSNSRSEMNVSTLELGDSALYLCASSSQGALNEKLFFGSGTQLSVL.

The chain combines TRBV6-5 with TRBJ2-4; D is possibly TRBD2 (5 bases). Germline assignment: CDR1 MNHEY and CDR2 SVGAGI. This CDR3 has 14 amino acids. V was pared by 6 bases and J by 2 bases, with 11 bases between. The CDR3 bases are TGTGCCAGCAGACCGGGAATACCCAAAAACATTCAGTACTTC. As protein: CASRPGIPKNIQYF.

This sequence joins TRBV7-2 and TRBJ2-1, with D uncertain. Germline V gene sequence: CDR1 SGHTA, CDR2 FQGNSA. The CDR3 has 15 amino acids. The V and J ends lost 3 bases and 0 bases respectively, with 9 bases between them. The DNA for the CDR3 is TGTGCCAGCAGCTTCGACCGGAGCTCCTACAATGAGCAGTTCTTC. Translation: CASSFDRSSYNEQFF.

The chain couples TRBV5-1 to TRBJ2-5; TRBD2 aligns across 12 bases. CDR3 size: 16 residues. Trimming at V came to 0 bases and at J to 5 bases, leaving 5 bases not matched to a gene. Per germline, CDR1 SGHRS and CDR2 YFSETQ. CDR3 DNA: TGCGCCAGCAGCTTGGAGGCTAGCGGGGGGGGCGAGACCCAGTACTTC. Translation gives CASSLEASGGGETQYF.

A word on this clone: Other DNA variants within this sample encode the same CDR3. The CDR3 loop is CATSRDRGEKLFF. CDR3 DNA sequence: TGTGCCACCAGCAGAGATCGAGGTGAAAAACTGTTTTTT. The genes are TRBV15 and TRBJ1-4; D is uncertain. The CDR3 spans 13 residues. V shed 0 bases and J shed 7 bases, with 6 bases lying between them. The V gene's germline CDR1 is LNHNV and CDR2 YYDKDF (reference sequence).

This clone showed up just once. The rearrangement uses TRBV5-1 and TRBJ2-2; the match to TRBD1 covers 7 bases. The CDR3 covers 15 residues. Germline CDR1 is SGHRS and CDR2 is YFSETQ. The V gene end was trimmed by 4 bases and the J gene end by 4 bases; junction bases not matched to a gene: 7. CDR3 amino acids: CASSPLNRGTGELFF. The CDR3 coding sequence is TGCGCCAGCAGCCCCCTGAACAGGGGCACCGGGGAGCTGTTTTTT.

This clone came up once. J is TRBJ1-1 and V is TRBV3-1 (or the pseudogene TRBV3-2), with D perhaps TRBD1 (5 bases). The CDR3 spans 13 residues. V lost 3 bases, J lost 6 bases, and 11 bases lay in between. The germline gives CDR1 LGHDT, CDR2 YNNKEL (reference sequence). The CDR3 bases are TGTGCCAGCAGCCATCAGGGTGGGCCTGAAGCTTTCTTT. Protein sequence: CASSHQGGPEAFF.

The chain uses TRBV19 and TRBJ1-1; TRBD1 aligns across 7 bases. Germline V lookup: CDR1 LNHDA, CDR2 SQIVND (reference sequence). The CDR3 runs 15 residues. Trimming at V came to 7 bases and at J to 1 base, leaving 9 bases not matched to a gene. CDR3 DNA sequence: TGTGCCAGTACGCCGGGACAGTTACCGAACACTGAAGCTTTCTTT. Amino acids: CASTPGQLPNTEAFF.

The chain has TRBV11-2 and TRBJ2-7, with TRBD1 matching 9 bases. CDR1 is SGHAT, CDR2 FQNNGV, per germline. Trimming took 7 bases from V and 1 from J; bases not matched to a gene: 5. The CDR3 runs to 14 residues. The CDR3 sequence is CASKMGTGSYEQYF. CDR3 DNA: TGTGCCAGCAAAATGGGGACAGGGTCCTACGAGCAGTACTTC.

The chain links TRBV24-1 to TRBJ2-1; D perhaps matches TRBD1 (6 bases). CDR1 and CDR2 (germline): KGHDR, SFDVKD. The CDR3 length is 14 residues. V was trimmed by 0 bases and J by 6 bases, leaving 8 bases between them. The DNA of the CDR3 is TGTGCCACCAGTGATTTGCGGACAGCCAATGAGCAGTTCTTC. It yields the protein CATSDLRTANEQFF.

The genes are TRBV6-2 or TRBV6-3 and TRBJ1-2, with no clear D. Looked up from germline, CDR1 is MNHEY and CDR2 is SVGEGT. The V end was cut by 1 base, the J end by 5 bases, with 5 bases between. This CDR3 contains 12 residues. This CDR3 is CASSYYGYGYTF. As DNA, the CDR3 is TGTGCCAGCAGTTACTACGGGTATGGCTACACCTTC.

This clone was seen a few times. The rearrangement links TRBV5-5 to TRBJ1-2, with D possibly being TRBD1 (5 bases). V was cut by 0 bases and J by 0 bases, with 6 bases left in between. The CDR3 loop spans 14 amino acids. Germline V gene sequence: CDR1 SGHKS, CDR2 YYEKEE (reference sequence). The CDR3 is CASSLAGTNYGYTF. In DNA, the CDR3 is TGTGCCAGCAGCTTGGCAGGGACTAACTATGGCTACACCTTC.

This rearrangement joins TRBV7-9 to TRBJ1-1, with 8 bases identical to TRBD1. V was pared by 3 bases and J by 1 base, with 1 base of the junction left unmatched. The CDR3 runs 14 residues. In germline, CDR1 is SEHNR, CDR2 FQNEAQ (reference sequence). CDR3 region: CASSFGQGNTEAFF. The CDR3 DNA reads TGTGCCAGCAGCTTTGGACAGGGGAACACTGAAGCTTTCTTT.

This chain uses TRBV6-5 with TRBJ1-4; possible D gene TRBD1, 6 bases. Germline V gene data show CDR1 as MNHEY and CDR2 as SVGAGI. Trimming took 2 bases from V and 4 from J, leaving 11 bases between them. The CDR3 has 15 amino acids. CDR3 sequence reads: CASSYSRGGNEKLFF. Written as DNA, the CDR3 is TGTGCCAGCAGTTACAGCAGGGGCGGTAATGAAAAACTGTTTTTT.

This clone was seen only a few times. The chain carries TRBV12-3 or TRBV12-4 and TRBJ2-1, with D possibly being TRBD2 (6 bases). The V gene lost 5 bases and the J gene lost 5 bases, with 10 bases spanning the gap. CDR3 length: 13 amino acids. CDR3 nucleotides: TGTGCCAGCAGTCGGCGACTAGACAATGAGCAGTTCTTC. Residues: CASSRRLDNEQFF.

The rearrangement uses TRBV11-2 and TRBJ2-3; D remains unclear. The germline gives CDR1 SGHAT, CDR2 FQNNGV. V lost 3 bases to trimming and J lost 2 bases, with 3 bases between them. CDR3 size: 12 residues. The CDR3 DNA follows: TGTGCCAGCAGCTTCTCCACAGATACGCAGTATTTT. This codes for CASSFSTDTQYF.

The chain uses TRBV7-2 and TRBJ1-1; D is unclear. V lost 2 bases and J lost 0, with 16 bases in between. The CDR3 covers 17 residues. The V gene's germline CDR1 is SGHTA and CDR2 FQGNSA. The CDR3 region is CASSLWTAAWVNTEAFF. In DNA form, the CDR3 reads TGTGCCAGCAGCTTATGGACTGCGGCGTGGGTGAACACTGAAGCTTTCTTT.

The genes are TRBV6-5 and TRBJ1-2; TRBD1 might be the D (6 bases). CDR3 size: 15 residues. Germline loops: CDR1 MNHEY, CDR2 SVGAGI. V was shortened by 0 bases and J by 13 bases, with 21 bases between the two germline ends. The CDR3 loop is CASSYSTTGLEVGTF. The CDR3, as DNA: TGTGCCAGCAGTTACTCGACTACAGGGTTGGAAGTAGGCACCTTC.

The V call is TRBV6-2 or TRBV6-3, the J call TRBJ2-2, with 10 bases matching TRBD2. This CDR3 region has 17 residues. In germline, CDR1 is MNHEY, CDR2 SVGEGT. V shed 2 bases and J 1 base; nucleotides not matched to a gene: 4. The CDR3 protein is CASSYRKREGNTGELFF. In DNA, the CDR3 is TGTGCCAGCAGTTACAGGAAGCGGGAGGGGAACACCGGGGAGCTGTTTTTT.

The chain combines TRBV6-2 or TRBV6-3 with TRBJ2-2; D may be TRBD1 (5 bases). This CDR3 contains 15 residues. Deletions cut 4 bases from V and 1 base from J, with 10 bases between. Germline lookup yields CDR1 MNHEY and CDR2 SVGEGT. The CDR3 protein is CASSSQGGNTGELFF. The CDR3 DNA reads TGTGCCAGCAGTTCTCAGGGCGGGAACACCGGGGAGCTGTTTTTT.

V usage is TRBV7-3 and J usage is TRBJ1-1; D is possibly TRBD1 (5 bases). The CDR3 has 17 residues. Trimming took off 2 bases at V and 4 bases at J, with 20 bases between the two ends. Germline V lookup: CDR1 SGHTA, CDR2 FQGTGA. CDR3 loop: CASSLWGQGSPTTEAFF. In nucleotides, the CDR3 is TGTGCCAGCAGCTTATGGGGCCAGGGCAGCCCGACCACTGAAGCTTTCTTT.

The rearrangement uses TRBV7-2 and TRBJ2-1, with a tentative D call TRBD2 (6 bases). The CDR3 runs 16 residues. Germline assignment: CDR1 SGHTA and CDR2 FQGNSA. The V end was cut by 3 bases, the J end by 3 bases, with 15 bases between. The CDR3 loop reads CASSFTGTGGYNEQFF. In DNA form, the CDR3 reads TGTGCCAGCAGCTTTACCGGGACTGGGGGCTACAATGAGCAGTTCTTC.

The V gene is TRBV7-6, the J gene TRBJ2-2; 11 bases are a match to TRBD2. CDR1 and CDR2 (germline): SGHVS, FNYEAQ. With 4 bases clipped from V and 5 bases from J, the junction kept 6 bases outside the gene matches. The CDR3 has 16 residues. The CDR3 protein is CASSSLAGGKTGELFF. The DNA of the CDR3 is TGTGCCAGCAGCTCTCTAGCGGGGGGCAAGACCGGGGAGCTGTTTTTT. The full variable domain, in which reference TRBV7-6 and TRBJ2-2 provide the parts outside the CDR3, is GAGVSQSPRYKVTKRGQDVALRCDPISGHVSLYWYRQALGQGPEFLTYFNYEAQQDKSGLPNDRFSAERPEGSISTLTIQRTEQRDSAMYRCASSSLAGGKTGELFFGEGSRLTVL.